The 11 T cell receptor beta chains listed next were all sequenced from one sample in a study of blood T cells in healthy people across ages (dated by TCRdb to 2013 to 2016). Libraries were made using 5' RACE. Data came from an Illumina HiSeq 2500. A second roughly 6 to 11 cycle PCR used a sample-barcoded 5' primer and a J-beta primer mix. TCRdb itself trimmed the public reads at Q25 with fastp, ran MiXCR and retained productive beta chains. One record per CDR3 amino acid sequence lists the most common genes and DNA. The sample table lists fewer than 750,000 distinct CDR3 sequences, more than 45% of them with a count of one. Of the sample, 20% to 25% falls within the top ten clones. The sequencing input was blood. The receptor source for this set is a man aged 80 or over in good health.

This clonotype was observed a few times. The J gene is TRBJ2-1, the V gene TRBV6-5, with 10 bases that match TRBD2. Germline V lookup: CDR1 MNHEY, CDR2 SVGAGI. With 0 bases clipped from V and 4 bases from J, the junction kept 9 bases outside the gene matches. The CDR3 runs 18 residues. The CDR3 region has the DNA TGTGCCAGCAGTTACTCGAGAATCGGGACTAGCGCTTACAATGAGCAGTTCTTC. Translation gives CASSYSRIGTSAYNEQFF.

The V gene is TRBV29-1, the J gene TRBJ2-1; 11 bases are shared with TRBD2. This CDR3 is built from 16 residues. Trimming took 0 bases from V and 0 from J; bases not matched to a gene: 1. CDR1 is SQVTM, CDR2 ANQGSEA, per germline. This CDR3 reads CSVEEGLAVSYNEQFF. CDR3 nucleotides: TGCAGCGTTGAAGAGGGACTAGCGGTCTCCTACAATGAGCAGTTCTTC.

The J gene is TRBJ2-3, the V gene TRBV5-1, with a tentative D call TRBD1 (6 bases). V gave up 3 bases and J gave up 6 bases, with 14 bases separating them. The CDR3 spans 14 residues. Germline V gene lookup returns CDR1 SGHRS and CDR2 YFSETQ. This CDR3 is CASSSQGNSDTQYF. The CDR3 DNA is TGCGCCAGCAGCTCCCAGGGGAATTCGGATACGCAGTATTTT.

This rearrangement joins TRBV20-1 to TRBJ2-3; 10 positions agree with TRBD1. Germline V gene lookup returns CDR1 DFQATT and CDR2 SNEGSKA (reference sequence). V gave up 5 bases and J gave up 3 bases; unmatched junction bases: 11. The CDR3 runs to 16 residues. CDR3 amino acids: CSARGVGTGVTDTQYF. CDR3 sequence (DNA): TGCAGTGCTCGTGGCGTGGGGACAGGGGTAACAGATACGCAGTATTTT.

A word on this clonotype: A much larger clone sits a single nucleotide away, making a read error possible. The CDR3 loop is CASKQDHEQYF. CDR3 bases: TGTGCCAGCAAACAGGACCACGAGCAGTACTTC. J is TRBJ2-7 and V is TRBV6-5, with D maybe TRBD1 (5 bases). The CDR3 sequence is 11 residues long. Trimming removed 7 bases from V and 5 bases from J, with 9 bases in between. The germline V gene has CDR1 MNHEY and CDR2 SVGAGI.

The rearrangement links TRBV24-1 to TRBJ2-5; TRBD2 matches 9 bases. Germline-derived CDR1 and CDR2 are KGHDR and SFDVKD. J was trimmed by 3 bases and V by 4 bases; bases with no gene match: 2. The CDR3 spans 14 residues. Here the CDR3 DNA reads TGTGCCACCAGTGAGGCTAGCGGGAAAGAGACCCAGTACTTC. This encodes CATSEASGKETQYF.

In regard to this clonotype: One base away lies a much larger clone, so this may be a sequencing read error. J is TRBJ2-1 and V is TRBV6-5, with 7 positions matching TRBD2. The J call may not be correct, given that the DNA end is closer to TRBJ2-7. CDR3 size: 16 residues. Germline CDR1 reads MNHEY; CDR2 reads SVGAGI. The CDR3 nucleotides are TGTGCCAGCAGTTACGCAAGCGGGACCTCCTACAATGAGCAGTACTTC. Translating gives CASSYASGTSYNEQYF.

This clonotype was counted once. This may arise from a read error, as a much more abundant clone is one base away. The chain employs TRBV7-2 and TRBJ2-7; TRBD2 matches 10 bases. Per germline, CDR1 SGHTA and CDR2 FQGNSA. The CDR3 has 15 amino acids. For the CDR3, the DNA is TGTGCCGGCAGCCTGGGACTAGCGCCAACCTACGAGCAGTACTTC. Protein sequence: CAGSLGLAPTYEQYF.

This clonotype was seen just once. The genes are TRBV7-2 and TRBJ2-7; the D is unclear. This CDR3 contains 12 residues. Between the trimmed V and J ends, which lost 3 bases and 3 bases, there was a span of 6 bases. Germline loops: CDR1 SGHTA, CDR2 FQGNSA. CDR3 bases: TGTGCCAGCAGCTTCAGTCTCTACGAGCAGTACTTC. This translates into CASSFSLYEQYF.

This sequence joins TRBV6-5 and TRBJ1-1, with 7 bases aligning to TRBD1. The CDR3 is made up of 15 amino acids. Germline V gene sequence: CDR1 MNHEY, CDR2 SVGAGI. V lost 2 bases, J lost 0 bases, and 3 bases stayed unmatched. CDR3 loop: CASSYRQGVNTEAFF. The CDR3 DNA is TGTGCCAGCAGTTACCGACAGGGCGTGAACACTGAAGCTTTCTTT.

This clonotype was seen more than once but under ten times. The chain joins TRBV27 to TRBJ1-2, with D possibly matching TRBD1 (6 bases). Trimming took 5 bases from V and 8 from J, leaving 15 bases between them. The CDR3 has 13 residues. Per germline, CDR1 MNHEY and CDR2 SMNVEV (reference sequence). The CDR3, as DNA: TGTGCCAGCAGTCCCCGGGGGGCGGGGGGCTACACCTTC. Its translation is CASSPRGAGGYTF.